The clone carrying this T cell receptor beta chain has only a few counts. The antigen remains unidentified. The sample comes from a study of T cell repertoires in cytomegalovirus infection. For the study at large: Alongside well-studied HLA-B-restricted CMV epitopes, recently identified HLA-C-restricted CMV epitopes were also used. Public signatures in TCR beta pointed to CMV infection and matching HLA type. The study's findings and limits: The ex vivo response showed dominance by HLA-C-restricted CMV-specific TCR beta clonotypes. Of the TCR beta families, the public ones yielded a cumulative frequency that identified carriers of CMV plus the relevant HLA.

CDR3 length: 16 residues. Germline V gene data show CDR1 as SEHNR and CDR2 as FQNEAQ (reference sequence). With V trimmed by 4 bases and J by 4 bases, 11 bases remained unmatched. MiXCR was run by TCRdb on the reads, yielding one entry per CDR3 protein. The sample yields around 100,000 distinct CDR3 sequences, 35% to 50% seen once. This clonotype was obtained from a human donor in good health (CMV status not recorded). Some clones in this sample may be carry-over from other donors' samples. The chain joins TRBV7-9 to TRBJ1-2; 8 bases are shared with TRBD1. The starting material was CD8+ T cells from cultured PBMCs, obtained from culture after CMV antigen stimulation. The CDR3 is CASSWPPTGAGYGYTF. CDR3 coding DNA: TGTGCCAGCAGCTGGCCCCCGACAGGGGCTGGCTATGGCTACACCTTC. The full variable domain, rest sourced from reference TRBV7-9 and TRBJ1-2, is DTGVSQNPRHKITKRGQNVTFRCDPISEHNRLYWYRQTLGQGPEFLTYFQNEAQLEKSRLLSDRFSAERPKGSFSTLEIQRTEQGDSAMYLCASSWPPTGAGYGYTFGSGTRLTVV.